This T cell receptor (beta chain) emerged from a study of blood T cell repertoires in COVID-19. V trimming: 3 bases; J trimming: 7 bases; junction bases outside the gene matches: 7. Germline CDR1 and CDR2: MNHNY and SVGAGI (reference sequence). The length of the CDR3 is 14 residues. Original data processing: Amplification of reference gene primers provided the estimated nucleated cell counts. Generated by immunoSEQ multiplex PCR, the TCRdb table keeps only in-frame clones and is missing some. The V and J calls and clone size were taken over from that table, and D and trimming were inferred from the DNA. The sample holds around 67,000 clones, about 81% seen once.

The receptor's source is a human donor in a cohort sampled during active COVID-19. Sequencing was done on a sample of peripheral blood. This chain connects TRBV6-6 to TRBJ1-1, with 8 bases fitting TRBD1. CDR3 nucleotide sequence: TGTGCCAGCAGTTATGAAATTGACAGGGGTGAAGCTTTCTTT. The encoded protein is CASSYEIDRGEAFF.